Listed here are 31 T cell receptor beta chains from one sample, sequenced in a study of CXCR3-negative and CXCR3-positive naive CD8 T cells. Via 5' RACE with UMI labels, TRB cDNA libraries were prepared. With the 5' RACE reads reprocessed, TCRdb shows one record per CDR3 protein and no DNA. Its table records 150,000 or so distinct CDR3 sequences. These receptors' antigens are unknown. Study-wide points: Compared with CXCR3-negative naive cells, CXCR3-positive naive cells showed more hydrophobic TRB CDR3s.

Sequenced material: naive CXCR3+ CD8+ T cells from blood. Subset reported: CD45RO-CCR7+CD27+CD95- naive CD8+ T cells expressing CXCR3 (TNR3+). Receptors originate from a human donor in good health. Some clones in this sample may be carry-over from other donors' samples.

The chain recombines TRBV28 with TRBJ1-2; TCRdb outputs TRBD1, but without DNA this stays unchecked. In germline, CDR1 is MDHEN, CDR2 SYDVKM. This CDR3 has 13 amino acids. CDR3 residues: CASSRTGGYGYTF.

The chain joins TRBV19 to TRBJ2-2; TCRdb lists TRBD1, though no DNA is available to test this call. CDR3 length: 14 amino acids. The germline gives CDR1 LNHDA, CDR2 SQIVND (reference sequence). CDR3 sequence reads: CASSMEDSRRELFF.

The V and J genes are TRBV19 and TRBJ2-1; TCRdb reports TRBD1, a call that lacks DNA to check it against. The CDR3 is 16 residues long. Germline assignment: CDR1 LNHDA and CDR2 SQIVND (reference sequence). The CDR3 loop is CASSIVWPGAYNEQFF.

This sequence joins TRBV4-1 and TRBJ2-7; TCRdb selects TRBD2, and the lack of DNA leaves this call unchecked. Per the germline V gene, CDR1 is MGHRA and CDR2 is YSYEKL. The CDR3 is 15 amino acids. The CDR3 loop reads CASSPLTSGIRQQYF.

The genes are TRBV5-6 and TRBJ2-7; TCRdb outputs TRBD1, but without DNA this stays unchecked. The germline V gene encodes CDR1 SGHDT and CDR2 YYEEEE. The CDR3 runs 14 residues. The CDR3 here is CASSAGTSYYEQYF.

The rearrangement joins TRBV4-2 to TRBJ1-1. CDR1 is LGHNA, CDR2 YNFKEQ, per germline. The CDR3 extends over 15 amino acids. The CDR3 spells CASSQEPELNTEAFF.

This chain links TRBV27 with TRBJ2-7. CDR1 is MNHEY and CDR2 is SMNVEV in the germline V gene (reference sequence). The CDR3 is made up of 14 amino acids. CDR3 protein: CASSTQWDLYEQYF.

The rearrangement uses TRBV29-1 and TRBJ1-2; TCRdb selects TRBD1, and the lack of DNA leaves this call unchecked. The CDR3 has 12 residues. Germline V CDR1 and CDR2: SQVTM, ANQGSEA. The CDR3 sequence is CSVVTGLSGYTF. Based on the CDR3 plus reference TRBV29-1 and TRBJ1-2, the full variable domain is SAVISQKPSRDICQRGTSLTIQCQVDSQVTMMFWYRQQPGQSLTLIATANQGSEATYESGFVIDKFPISRPNLTFSTLTVSNMSPEDSSIYLCSVVTGLSGYTFGSGTRLTVV.

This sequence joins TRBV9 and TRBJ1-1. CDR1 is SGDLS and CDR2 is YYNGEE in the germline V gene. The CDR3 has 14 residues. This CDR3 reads CASSVGGGDTEAFF.

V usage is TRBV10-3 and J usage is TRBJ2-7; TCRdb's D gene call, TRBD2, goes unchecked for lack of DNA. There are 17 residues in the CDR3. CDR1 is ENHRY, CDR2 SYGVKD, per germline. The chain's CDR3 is CAISGSRSSGSPHEQYF.

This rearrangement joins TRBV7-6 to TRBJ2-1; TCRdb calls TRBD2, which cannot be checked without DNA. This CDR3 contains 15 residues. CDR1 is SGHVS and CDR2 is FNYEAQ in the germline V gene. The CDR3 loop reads CASSYKTWETNEQFF. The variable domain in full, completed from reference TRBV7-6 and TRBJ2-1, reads GAGVSQSPRYKVTKRGQDVALRCDPISGHVSLYWYRQALGQGPEFLTYFNYEAQQDKSGLPNDRFSAERPEGSISTLTIQRTEQRDSAMYRCASSYKTWETNEQFFGPGTRLTVL.

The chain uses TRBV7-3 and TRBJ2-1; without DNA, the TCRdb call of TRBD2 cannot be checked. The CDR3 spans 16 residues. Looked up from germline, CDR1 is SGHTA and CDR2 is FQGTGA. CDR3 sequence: CASSPRVSGPYNEQFF. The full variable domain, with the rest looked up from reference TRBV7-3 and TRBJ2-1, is GAGVSQTPSNKVTEKGKYVELRCDPISGHTALYWYRQSLGQGPEFLIYFQGTGAADDSGLPNDRFFAVRPEGSVSTLKIQRTERGDSAVYLCASSPRVSGPYNEQFFGPGTRLTVL.

This chain's CDR3 is CASSLGQGIHEQYF. The genes are TRBV12-3 or TRBV12-4 and TRBJ2-7; TCRdb gives TRBD1 as the D gene, but with no DNA this cannot be confirmed. The CDR3 contains 14 residues.

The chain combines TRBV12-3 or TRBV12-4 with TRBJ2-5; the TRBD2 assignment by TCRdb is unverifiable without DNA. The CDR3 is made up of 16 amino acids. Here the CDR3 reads CASSHPGLAGEETQYF.

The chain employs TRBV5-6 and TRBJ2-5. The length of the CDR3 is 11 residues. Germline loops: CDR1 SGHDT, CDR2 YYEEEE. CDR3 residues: CASSLGVTQYF.

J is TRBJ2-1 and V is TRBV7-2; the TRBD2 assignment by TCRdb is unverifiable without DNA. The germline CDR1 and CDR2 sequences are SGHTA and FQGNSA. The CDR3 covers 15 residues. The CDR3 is CASSFLAGAYNEQFF. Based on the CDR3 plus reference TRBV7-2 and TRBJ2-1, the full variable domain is GAGVSQSPSNKVTEKGKDVELRCDPISGHTALYWYRQSLGQGLEFLIYFQGNSAPDKSGLPSDRFSAERTGGSVSTLTIQRTQQEDSAVYLCASSFLAGAYNEQFFGPGTRLTVL.

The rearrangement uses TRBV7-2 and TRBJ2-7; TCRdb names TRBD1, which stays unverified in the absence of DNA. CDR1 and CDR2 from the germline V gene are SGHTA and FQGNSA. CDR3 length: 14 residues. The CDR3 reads CASSLRDRGYEQYF.

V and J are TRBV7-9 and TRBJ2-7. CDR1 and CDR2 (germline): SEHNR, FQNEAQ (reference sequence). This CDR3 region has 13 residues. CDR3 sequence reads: CASSPRLGNEQYF.

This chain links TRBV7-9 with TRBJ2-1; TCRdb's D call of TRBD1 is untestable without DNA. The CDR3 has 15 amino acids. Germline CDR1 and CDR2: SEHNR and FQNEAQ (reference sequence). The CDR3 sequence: CASSLAGGDYNEQFF.

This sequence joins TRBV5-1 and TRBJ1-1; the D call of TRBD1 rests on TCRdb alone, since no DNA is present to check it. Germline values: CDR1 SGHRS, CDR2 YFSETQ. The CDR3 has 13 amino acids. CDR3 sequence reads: CASNGQGQTEAFF.

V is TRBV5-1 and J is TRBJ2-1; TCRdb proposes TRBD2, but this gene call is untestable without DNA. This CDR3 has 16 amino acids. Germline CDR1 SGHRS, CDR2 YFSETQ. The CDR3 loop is CASSHTGLAEYNEQFF. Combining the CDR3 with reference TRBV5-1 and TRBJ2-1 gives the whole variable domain KAGVTQTPRYLIKTRGQQVTLSCSPISGHRSVSWYQQTPGQGLQFLFEYFSETQRNKGNFPGRFSGRQFSNSRSEMNVSTLELGDSALYLCASSHTGLAEYNEQFFGPGTRLTVL.

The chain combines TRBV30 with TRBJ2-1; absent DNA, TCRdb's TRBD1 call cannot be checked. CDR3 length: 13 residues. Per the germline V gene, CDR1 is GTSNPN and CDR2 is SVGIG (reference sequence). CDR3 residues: CASWTGGDNEQFF. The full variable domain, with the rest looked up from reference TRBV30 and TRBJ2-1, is SQTIHQWPATLVQPVGSPLSLECTVEGTSNPNLYWYRQAAGRGLQLLFYSVGIGQISSEVPQNLSASRPQDRQFILSSKKLLLSDSGFYLCASWTGGDNEQFFGPGTRLTVL.

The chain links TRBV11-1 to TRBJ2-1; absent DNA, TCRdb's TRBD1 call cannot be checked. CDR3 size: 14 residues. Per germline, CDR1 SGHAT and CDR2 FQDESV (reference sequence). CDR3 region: CASSLAPGTNEQFF.

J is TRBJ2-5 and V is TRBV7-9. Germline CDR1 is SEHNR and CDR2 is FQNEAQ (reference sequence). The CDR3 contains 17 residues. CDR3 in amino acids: CATSRRDTRTFEETQYF. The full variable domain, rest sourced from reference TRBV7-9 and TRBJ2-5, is DTGVSQNPRHKITKRGQNVTFRCDPISEHNRLYWYRQTLGQGPEFLTYFQNEAQLEKSRLLSDRFSAERPKGSFSTLEIQRTEQGDSAMYLCATSRRDTRTFEETQYFGPGTRLLVL.

This CDR3 is CATSDLKHDEQFF. The chain is built from TRBV24-1 and TRBJ2-1. CDR1 KGHDR and CDR2 SFDVKD come from the germline V gene. The CDR3 totals 13 residues.

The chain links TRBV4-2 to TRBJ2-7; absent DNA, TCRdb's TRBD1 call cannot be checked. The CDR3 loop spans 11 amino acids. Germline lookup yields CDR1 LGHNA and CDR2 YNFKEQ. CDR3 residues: CASSHGGEQYF.

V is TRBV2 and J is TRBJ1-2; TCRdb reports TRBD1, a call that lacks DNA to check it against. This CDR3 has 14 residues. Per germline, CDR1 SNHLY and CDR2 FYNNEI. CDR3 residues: CASSEVGDTYGYTF.

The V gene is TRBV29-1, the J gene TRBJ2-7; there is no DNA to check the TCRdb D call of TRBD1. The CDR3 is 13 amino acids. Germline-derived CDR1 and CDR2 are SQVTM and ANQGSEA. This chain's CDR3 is CSVEDGTGNEQYF.

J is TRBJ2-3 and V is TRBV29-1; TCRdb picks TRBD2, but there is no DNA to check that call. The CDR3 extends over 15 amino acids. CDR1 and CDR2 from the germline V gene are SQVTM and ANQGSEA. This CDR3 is CSVELAGDDTDTQYF.

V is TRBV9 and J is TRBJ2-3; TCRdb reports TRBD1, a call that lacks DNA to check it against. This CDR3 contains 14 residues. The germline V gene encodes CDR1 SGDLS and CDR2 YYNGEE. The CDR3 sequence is CASSAEGASDTQYF.

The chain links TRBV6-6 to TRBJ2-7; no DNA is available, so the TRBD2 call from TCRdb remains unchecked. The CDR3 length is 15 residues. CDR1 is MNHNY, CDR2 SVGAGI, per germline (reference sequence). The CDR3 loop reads CASSYPQREGYEQYF.